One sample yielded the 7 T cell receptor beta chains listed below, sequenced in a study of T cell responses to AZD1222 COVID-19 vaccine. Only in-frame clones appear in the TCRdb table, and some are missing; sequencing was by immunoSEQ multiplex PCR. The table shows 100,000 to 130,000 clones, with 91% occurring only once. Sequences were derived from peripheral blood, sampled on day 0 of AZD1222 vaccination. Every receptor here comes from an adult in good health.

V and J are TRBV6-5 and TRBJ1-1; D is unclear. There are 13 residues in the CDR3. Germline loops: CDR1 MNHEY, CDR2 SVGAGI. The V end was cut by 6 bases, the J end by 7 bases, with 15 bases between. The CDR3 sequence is CASRREVPDEAFF. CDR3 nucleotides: TGTGCCAGCAGGCGAGAAGTTCCAGATGAAGCTTTCTTT.

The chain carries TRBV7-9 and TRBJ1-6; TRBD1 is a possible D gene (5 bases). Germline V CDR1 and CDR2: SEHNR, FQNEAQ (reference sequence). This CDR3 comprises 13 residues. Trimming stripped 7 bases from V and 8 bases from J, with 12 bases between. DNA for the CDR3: TGTGCCAGCACCCGATTCAGGGATTCACCCCTCCACTTT. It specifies CASTRFRDSPLHF.

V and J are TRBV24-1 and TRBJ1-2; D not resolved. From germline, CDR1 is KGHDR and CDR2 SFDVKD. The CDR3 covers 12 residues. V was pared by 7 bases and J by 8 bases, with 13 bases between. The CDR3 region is CATRERKRGYTF. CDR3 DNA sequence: TGTGCCACCAGAGAACGAAAACGGGGCTACACCTTC.

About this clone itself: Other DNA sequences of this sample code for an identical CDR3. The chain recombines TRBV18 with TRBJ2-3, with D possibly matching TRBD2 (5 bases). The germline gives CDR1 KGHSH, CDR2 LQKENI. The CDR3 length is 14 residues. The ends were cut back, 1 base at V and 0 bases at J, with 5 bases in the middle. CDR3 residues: CASSPRTSTDTQYF. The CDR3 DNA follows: TGTGCCAGCTCACCACGGACTAGCACAGATACGCAGTATTTT.

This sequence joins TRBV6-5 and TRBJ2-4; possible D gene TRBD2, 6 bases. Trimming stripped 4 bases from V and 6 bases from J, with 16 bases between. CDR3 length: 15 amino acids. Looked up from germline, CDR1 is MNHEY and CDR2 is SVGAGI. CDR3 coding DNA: TGTGCCAGCAGTTCGACTAGTGCGGCGAGAAACATTCAGTACTTC. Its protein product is CASSSTSAARNIQYF.

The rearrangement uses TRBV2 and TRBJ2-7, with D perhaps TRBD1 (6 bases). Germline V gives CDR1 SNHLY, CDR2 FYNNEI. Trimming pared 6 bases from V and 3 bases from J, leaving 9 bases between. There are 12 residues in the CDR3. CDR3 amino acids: CASRDRLYEQYF. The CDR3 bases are TGTGCCAGCAGAGACAGGCTCTACGAGCAGTACTTC.

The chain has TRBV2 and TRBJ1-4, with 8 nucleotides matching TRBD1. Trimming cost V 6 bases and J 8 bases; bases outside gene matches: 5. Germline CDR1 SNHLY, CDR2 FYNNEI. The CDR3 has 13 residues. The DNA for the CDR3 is TGTGCCAGCAGAGCAGGGGGCTTCGAAAAACTGTTTTTT. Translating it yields CASRAGGFEKLFF.